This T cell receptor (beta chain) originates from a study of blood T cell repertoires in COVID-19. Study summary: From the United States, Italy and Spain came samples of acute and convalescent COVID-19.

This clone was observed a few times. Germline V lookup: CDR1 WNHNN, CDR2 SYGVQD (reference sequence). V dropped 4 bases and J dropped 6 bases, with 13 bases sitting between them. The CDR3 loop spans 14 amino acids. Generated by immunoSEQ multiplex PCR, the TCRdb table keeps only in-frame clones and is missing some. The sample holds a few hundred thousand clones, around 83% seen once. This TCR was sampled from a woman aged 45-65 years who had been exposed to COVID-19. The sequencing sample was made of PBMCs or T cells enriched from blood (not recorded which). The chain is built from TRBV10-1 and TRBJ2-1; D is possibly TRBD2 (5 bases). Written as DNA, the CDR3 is TGCGCCAGCAGTGCGGCGGGCTGGCCCAATGAGCAGTTCTTC. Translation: CASSAAGWPNEQFF.